Listed below are T cell receptor beta chains from one sample, sequenced in a study of metastatic and nonmetastatic thyroid tumors. Using MiXCR, TCRdb re-called clones from the PCR reads. Here the sample spans 40,000 to 55,000 clones, about a sixth being singletons. The sequenced material came from blood. The receptors stem from a female donor with papillary thyroid cancer or a benign thyroid nodule (not recorded which). Some clones in this sample may be carry-over from other donors' samples. Both conserved end residues are part of each CDR3. Each record gives: clone size, J gene, D gene, V gene, CDR3 DNA, CDR3 protein. A D gene is named only where the DNA matches it firmly. Size tells how often a clone was seen (once, few, many) or the class of an expanded clone, and some rows leave it out.

.	TRBJ1-2	.	TRBV13	TGTGCCAGCAGCTTAGATGGAACCGGAGGCTACACCTTC	CASSLDGTGGYTF
many	TRBJ1-6	.	TRBV28	TGTGCCAGCAGCCGGGACCGCAATTCACCCCTCCACTTT	CASSRDRNSPLHF
few	TRBJ2-7	.	TRBV29-1	TGCAGCATCCGGGACGGGGACTACGAGCAGTACTTC	CSIRDGDYEQYF
many	TRBJ1-2	TRBD1	TRBV15	TGTGCCACCAGCAGAGAGGAGGGGGCGACGGATGGCTACACCTTC	CATSREEGATDGYTF
few	TRBJ2-7	.	TRBV28	TGTGCCAGCAGTCCCACTAGCTGCCACTACGAGCATTACTTC	CASSPTSCHYEHYF
few	TRBJ2-1	.	TRBV28	TGTGCCAGCACCCAAAAGCGGTGGCGTTCTAGCTCCTACAATGAGCAGTTCTTC	CASTQKRWRSSSYNEQFF
.	TRBJ2-7	TRBD2	TRBV19	TGTGCCAGTTCAACCGGGACTAGAACCTACGAGCAGTACTTC	CASSTGTRTYEQYF
.	TRBJ1-5	.	TRBV4-2	TGTGCCAGCAGCCACAACGTCGAAGATCAGCCCCAGCATTTT	CASSHNVEDQPQHF
medium-sized	TRBJ1-6	.	TRBV27	TGTGCCAGCAGTTTATCGGCTTCCTGGGCGGGGTCACCCCTCCACTTT	CASSLSASWAGSPLHF
few	TRBJ2-7	TRBD2	TRBV27	TGTGCTAGCAGCCTAGGTACTAGCGGGAGCGTAGAGCAGTACTTC	CASSLGTSGSVEQYF
many	TRBJ1-3	.	TRBV6-6	TGTGCCAGCAGTTACTCGGGGGCCTCTGGAAACACCATATATTTT	CASSYSGASGNTIYF
many	TRBJ1-1	.	TRBV7-3	TGTGCCAGCAGCTTAATCAAGAACACTGAAGCTTTCTTT	CASSLIKNTEAFF
.	TRBJ1-2	.	TRBV28	TGTGCCAGCAGTCTACTAACTCACGGGGGGCGGCTTGGCTACACCTTC	CASSLLTHGGRLGYTF
few	TRBJ2-7	.	TRBV2	TGTGCCAGCAGTCAATGGGCCCAATTACGAGTGCAGTACTTC	CASSQWAQLRVQYF
many	TRBJ2-1	.	TRBV9	TGTGCCAGCAGCGTCGAGGGAGGGGGGTACAATGAGCAGTTCTTC	CASSVEGGGYNEQFF
many	TRBJ2-5	TRBD2	TRBV5-1	TGCGCCAGCAGCTTGGTAGCGGGCCACCAAGAGACCCAGTACTTC	CASSLVAGHQETQYF
many	TRBJ1-4	.	TRBV12-3/TRBV12-4	TGTGCCAGCAGGGTGGACAGCCTTAATGAAAAACTGTTTTTT	CASRVDSLNEKLFF
.	TRBJ2-3	TRBD2	TRBV11-2	TGTGCCAGCAGCTTAGAGCTAGCGGGAGGGCCCTCCACAGATACGCAGTATTTT	CASSLELAGGPSTDTQYF
.	TRBJ2-7	.	TRBV7-3	TGTGCCAGCAGCTTAATAGCTAGAGGGAGGAATACAGGCGAGCAGTACTTC	CASSLIARGRNTGEQYF
many	TRBJ2-3	TRBD1	TRBV10-3	TGTGCCATCAGTGAGTCGACGGGACAGGAGTATTTT	CAISESTGQEYF
many	TRBJ1-1	.	TRBV28	TGTGCCAGCAGTCCGGACAGCCTGAACACTGAAGCTTTCTTT	CASSPDSLNTEAFF
.	TRBJ2-2	.	TRBV7-6	TGTGCCAGCAGCGGGGCGACGGGGAACACCGGGGGGCTGTTTTTT	CASSGATGNTGGLFF
many	TRBJ2-1	TRBD1	TRBV2	TGTGCCAGCAATAAGTTAGGGACAGAAGCCAATGAGCAGTTCTTC	CASNKLGTEANEQFF
.	TRBJ2-7	TRBD2	TRBV11-2	TGTGCCAGCAGCCGAAGGGCGGGACGGGGGGGTTCGACCGTCGAGCAGTACTTC	CASSRRAGRGGSTVEQYF
.	TRBJ2-7	TRBD1	TRBV28	TGTGCCAGCACCTTGGGACAGGTCCCCTACGAGCAGTGCTTC	CASTLGQVPYEQCF
many	TRBJ2-3	.	TRBV5-1	TGCGCCAGCAGCTTGAGTTGGGGTAACACAGATACGCAGTATTTT	CASSLSWGNTDTQYF
many	TRBJ1-5	TRBD1	TRBV7-3	TGTGCCAGCAGTTGGGACAGGGGGCGTCGGCAGCCCCAGCATTTT	CASSWDRGRRQPQHF
medium-sized	TRBJ2-7	TRBD2	TRBV6-1	TGTGCCAGCAGCCGAGCGGGATTCGGCTACGAGCAGTACTTC	CASSRAGFGYEQYF
.	TRBJ1-2	.	TRBV20-1	TGCAGTGCTAGAATAGGGGAGACAGGTGGCTACACCTTC	CSARIGETGGYTF
many	TRBJ1-3	TRBD1	TRBV20-1	TGCAGTGCTAGAGATAGGACAGGGGAAGCTGGAAACACCATATATTTT	CSARDRTGEAGNTIYF
.	TRBJ2-3	.	TRBV7-3	TGTGCCAGCAGCTTAACCGTTGGCAGGTCAGATACGCAGTATTTT	CASSLTVGRSDTQYF
many	TRBJ1-1	.	TRBV9	TGTGCCAGCAGCGTAACTCTGGAATCTGAAGCTTTCTTT	CASSVTLESEAFF
.	TRBJ2-1	TRBD2	TRBV6-6	TGTGCCAGCAGTTACGGGCTAGCGGGGATTAAAAGCAATGGGCAGTTCTTC	CASSYGLAGIKSNGQFF
many	TRBJ2-1	.	TRBV2	TGTGCCAGCATGACTAGTTGGTCCTACAATGAGCAGTTCTTC	CASMTSWSYNEQFF
many	TRBJ1-5	.	TRBV28	TGTGCCAGCAGGGGACCGGAGGGTTATCAGCCCCAGCATTTT	CASRGPEGYQPQHF
many	TRBJ2-7	TRBD1	TRBV20-1	TGCAGTGCTAGCCAGCACAGGAGACAGGGGGGAGAGCAGTACTTC	CSASQHRRQGGEQYF
.	TRBJ1-2	TRBD1	TRBV30	TGTGCCTGCTGGACAGGGAGTGGCTACACCTTC	CACWTGSGYTF
few	TRBJ1-1	.	TRBV19	TGTGCCAGTAGTATTACCCGGGCAGCTCTACCTGAAGCTTTCTTT	CASSITRAALPEAFF
few	TRBJ2-5	.	TRBV28	TGTGCCAGCACTCCGATAGGGGCGGGCCTACAAGAGACCCAGTACTTC	CASTPIGAGLQETQYF
many	TRBJ2-1	TRBD1	TRBV19	TGTGCCAGTAGCACGCCGGACAGGTCGAGGAATGAGCAGTTCTTC	CASSTPDRSRNEQFF
many	TRBJ2-1	.	TRBV7-2	TGTGCCAGCAGCTTAGCGCTACGAGGGGATGAGCAGTTCTTC	CASSLALRGDEQFF
.	TRBJ1-2	.	TRBV7-8	TGTGCCAGCAGCTCCTCCCGGGCAGGGATCGGGCACTATGGCTACACCTTC	CASSSSRAGIGHYGYTF
few	TRBJ1-3	.	TRBV30	TGTGCCTGGAGTCCTTCTACCGCCTCGGGTTGCACCATATATTTT	CAWSPSTASGCTIYF
.	TRBJ1-3	.	TRBV6-1	TGTGCCAGCAGTATTGGTCGGGAAACCATATATTTT	CASSIGRETIYF
many	TRBJ2-3	.	TRBV19	TGTGCCAGTAGTGGGTCAGATACGCAGTATTTT	CASSGSDTQYF
.	TRBJ2-5	.	TRBV30	TGTGCCTGGAGTTTCAGGGTCGGTGAGACCCAGTACTTC	CAWSFRVGETQYF
many	TRBJ1-5	.	TRBV28	TGTGCCAGCAGTCAAGATGGCAATCAGCCCCAGCATTTT	CASSQDGNQPQHF
many	TRBJ2-3	.	TRBV6-2/TRBV6-3	TGTGCCAGCAGTTACTTCCAGGGCACAGATACGCAGTATTTT	CASSYFQGTDTQYF
many	TRBJ2-2	TRBD2	TRBV6-5	TGTGCCAGCAGTTACGGGGTAGCGGGAATACCCGGGGAGCTGTTTTTT	CASSYGVAGIPGELFF
many	TRBJ2-7	TRBD2	TRBV11-3	TGTGCCAGCAGCTCACCGACTAGCGTCTACGAGCAGTACTTC	CASSSPTSVYEQYF
few	TRBJ1-6	.	TRBV28	TGTGCCAGCACGGACATCAATAATTCACCCCTCCACTTT	CASTDINNSPLHF
many	TRBJ2-5	.	TRBV7-3	TGTGCCAGCAGCTTGTTATATGGCGAGACCCAGTACTTC	CASSLLYGETQYF
many	TRBJ2-1	.	TRBV20-1	TGCAGTGCTAGAGATAGACCCCCAAGGGGCTCCTACAATGAGCAGTTCTTC	CSARDRPPRGSYNEQFF
many	TRBJ2-7	.	TRBV5-5	TGTGCCAGCAGCTTGGTACGGAGTTCGCAGTTCCCCGAGCAGTACTTC	CASSLVRSSQFPEQYF
many	TRBJ2-5	TRBD2	TRBV7-9	TGTGCCAGCAGCCCACGGACTAGCGGGAGTGCGGAGACCCAGTACTTC	CASSPRTSGSAETQYF
many	TRBJ1-2	.	TRBV15	TGTGCCACCAGCAGAGACCTAACCTATGGCTACACCTTC	CATSRDLTYGYTF
.	TRBJ2-5	TRBD2	TRBV2	TGTGCCAGCAGTGGTAGCGGGAGTGGAGAGACCCAGTACTTC	CASSGSGSGETQYF
many	TRBJ2-7	TRBD2	TRBV24-1	TGTGCCACCAGTGACGCAGGACTAGCGGGCGAGCAGTACTTC	CATSDAGLAGEQYF